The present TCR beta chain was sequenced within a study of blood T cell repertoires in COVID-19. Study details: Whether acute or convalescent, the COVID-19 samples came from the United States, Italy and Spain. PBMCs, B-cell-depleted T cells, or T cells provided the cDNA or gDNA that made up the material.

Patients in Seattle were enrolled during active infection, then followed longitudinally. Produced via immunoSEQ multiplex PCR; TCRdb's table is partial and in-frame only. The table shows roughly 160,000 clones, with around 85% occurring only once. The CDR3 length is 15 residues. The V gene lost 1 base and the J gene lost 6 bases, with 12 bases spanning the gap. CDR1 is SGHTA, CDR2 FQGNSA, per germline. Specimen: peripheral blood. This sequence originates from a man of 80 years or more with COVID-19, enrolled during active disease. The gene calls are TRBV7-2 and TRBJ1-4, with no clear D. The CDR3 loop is CASSLGARRDEKLFF. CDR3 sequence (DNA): TGTGCCAGCAGCTTAGGGGCCCGGAGGGATGAAAAACTGTTTTTT.